This TCR beta chain comes out of a study of blood T cell repertoires in COVID-19. Sequencing used immunoSEQ multiplex PCR; TCRdb keeps in-frame clones, though not all of them. The table lists about 490,000 clones, 70% to 90% of them singletons. Germline values: CDR1 LGHNA, CDR2 YSLEER. This CDR3 region has 14 residues. Trimming left V 0 bases short and J 11 bases short, with 16 bases between. The rearrangement links TRBV4-3 to TRBJ1-1; no reliable D call. Sequencing was done on a sample of peripheral blood. This TCR derives from a human donor in a cohort sampled during active COVID-19. The CDR3 here is CASSQDTVGIGAFF. The CDR3, as DNA: TGCGCCAGCAGCCAAGATACGGTGGGCATTGGGGCTTTCTTT.